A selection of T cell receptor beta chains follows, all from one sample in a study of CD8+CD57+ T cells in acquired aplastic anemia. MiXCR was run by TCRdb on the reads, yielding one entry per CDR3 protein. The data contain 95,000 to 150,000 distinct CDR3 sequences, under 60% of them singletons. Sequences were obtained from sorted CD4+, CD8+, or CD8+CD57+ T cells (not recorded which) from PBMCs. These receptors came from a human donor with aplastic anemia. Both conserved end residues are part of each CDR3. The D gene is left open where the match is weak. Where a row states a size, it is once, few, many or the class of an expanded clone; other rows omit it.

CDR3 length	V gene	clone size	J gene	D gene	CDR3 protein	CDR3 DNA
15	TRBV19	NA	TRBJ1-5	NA	CASSIGGVGEQPQHF	TGTGCCAGTAGTATCGGTGGAGTAGGTGAGCAGCCCCAGCATTTT
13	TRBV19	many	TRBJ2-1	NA	CASSTRGGFEQFF	TGTGCCAGTAGTACCCGAGGTGGGTTTGAGCAGTTCTTC
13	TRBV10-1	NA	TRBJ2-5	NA	CASSQTDAETQYF	TGTGCCAGCAGCCAAACAGATGCGGAGACCCAGTACTTC
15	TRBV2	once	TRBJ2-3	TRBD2	CASSGREGATDTQYF	TGTGCCAGCTCGGGGCGGGAGGGCGCCACAGATACGCAGTATTTT
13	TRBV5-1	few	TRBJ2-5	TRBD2	CASSPGTSGRQYF	TGCGCCAGCAGCCCCGGGACTAGCGGGAGACAGTACTTC
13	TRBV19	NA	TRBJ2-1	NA	CASSIFRDNEQFF	TGTGCCAGTAGTATTTTTAGAGACAATGAGCAGTTCTTC
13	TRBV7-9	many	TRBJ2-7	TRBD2	CASTRLAGYEQYF	TGTGCCAGCACCCGTCTAGCGGGCTACGAGCAGTACTTC
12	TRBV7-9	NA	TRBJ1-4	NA	CASSRLGEKLFF	TGTGCCAGCAGCAGACTAGGGGAAAAACTGTTTTTT
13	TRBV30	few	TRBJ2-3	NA	CAWSVGVGDTQYF	TGTGCCTGGAGTGTAGGGGTGGGAGATACGCAGTATTTT
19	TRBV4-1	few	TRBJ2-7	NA	CASSQEFVLGGGNSYEQYF	TGCGCCAGCAGCCAAGAATTCGTCTTGGGAGGGGGCAATTCCTACGAGCAGTACTTC
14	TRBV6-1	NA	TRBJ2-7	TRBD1	CASRVPGQGDEQYF	TGTGCCAGCAGGGTCCCGGGACAGGGGGACGAGCAGTACTTC
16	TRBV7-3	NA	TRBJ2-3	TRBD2	CASSLSLAGATDTQFF	TGTGCCAGCAGCTTAAGTCTAGCGGGGGCCACAGATACGCAGTTTTTT
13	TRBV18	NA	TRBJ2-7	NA	CASSPSPRYEQYF	TGTGCCAGCTCACCAAGTCCAAGGTACGAGCAGTACTTC
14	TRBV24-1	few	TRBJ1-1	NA	CATRDEGVNTEAFF	TGTGCCACCAGAGACGAAGGCGTGAACACTGAAGCTTTCTTT
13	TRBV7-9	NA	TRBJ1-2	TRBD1	CASSSTGTDGYTF	TGTGCCAGCAGCTCAACCGGGACAGATGGCTACACCTTC
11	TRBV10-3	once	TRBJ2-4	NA	CATTFGDIQYF	TGTGCCACCACGTTTGGGGACATTCAGTACTTC
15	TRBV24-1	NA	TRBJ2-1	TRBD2	CATSPSGRGYNEQFF	TGTGCCACCAGTCCAAGCGGGAGGGGATACAATGAGCAGTTCTTC
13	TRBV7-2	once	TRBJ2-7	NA	CASGGLARYEQYF	TGTGCCAGTGGGGGCCTAGCCCGATACGAGCAGTACTTC
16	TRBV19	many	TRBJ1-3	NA	CASSALFRTIGNTIYF	TGTGCCAGTAGTGCCTTGTTCCGGACGATCGGAAACACCATATATTTT
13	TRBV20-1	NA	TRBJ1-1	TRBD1	CSALQGANTEAFF	TGCAGTGCCTTACAGGGGGCGAACACTGAAGCTTTCTTT
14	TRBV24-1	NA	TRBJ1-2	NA	CATRTHRAIYGYTF	TGTGCCACCCGGACTCACCGTGCTATCTATGGCTACACCTTC
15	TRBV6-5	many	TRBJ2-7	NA	CASSYTLSGPEEQYF	TGTGCCAGCAGTTACACCTTGAGCGGACCGGAAGAGCAGTACTTC
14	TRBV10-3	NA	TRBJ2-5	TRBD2	CASRTSGSSETQYF	TGTGCCAGTCGGACTAGCGGGAGTTCGGAGACCCAGTACTTC
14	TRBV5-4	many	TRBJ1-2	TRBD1	CASSARQGAAGYTF	TGTGCCAGCAGCGCTAGACAGGGGGCTGCGGGCTACACCTTC
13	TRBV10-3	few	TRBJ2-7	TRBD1	CASSGTGAYEQYF	TGTGCCAGCTCCGGGACAGGAGCCTACGAGCAGTACTTC
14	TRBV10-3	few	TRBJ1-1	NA	CAISEGSGSTEAFF	TGTGCTATCAGTGAGGGGTCGGGGAGCACTGAAGCTTTCTTT
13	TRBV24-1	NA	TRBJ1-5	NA	CATSEVSNQPQHF	TGTGCCACCAGTGAAGTGAGCAATCAGCCCCAGCATTTT
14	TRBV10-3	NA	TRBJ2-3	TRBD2	CAISDGLAGDTQYF	TGTGCCATCAGTGATGGACTAGCCGGAGATACGCAGTATTTT
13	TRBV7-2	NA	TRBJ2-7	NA	CASSLVSSYEQYF	TGTGCCAGCAGCTTAGTGAGCTCCTACGAGCAGTACTTC
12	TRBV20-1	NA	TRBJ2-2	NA	CSALKNAGELFF	TGCAGTGCCCTCAAGAACGCCGGGGAGCTGTTTTTT
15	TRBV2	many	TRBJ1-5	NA	CASKSQTDSNQPQHF	TGTGCCAGCAAATCCCAGACAGATAGCAATCAGCCCCAGCATTTT
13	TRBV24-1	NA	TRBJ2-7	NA	CATSDGDLYEQYF	TGTGCCACCAGTGATGGGGATCTCTACGAGCAGTACTTC